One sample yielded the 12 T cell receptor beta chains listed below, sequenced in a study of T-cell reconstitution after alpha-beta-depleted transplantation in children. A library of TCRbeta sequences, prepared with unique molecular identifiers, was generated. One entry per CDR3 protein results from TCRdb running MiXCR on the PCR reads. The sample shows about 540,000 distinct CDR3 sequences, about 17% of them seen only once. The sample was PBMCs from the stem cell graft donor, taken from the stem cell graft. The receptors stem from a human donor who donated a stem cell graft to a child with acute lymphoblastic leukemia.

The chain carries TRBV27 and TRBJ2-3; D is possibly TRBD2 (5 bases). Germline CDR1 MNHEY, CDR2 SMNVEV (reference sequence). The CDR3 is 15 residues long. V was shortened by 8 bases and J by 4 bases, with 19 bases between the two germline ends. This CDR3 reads CASPPSSQRSDTQYF. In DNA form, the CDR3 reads TGTGCCAGCCCTCCCTCCTCCCAGCGGTCAGATACGCAGTATTTT.

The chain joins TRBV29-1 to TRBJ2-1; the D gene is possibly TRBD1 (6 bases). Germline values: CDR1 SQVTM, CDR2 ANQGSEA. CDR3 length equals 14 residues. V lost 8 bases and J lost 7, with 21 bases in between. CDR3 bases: TGCAGCTACGTTCCAGGAACAGGGAGAAATGAGCAGTTCTTC. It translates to CSYVPGTGRNEQFF.

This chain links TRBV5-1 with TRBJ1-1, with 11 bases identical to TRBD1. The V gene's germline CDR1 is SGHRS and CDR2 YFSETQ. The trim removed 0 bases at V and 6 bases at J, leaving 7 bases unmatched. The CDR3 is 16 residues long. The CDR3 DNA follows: TGCGCCAGCAGCTTGGCAAACCCGGGACAGGGGGCTGAAGCTTTCTTT. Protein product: CASSLANPGQGAEAFF.

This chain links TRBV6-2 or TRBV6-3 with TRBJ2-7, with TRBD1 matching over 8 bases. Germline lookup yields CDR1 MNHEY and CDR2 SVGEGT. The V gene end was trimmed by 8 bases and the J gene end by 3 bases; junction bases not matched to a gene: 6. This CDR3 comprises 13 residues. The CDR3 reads CASRDRMIYEQYF. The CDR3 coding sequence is TGTGCCAGCCGGGACAGGATGATCTACGAGCAGTACTTC.

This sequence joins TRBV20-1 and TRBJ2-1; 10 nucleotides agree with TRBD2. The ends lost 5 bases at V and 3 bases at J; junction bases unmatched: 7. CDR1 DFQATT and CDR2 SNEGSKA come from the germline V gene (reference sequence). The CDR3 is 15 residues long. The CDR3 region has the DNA TGCAGTGCTCCGTGGACTAGCGGCTACTACAATGAGCAGTTCTTC. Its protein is CSAPWTSGYYNEQFF.

CDR3 in amino acids: CASSWSRNRGNTEAFF. The CDR3 bases are TGTGCCAGCAGTTGGTCGCGAAACAGGGGGAACACTGAAGCTTTCTTT. V and J are TRBV12-3 or TRBV12-4 and TRBJ1-1; 7 bases agree with TRBD1. CDR3 size: 16 residues. Unmatched junction bases numbered 9, after V lost 4 bases and J lost 1 base.

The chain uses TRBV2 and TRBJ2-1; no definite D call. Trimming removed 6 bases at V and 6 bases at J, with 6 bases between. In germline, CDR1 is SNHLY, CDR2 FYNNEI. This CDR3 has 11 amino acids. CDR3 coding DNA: TGTGCCAGCAGCCCTGTCAATGAGCAGTTCTTC. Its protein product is CASSPVNEQFF.

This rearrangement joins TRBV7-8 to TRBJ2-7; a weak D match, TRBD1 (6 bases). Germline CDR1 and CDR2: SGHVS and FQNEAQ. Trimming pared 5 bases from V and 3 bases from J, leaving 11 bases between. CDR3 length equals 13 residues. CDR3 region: CASSDTGYYEQYF. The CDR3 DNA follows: TGTGCCAGCAGCGACACAGGGTACTACGAGCAGTACTTC.

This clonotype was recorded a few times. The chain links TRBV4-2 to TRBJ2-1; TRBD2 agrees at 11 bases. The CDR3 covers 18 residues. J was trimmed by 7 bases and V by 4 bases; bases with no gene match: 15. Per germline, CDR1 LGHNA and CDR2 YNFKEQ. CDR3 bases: TGTGCCAGCAGCCCAAGATGGCCGGGACTAGCGGATAGAAATGAGCAGTTCTTC. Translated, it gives CASSPRWPGLADRNEQFF.

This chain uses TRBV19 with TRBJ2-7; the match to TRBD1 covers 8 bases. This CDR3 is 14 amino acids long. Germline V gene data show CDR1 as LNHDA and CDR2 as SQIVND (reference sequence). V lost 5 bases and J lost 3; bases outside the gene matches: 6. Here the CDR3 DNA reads TGTGCCAGTAGTCGACAGGGGAGGCTCTACGAGCAGTACTTC. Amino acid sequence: CASSRQGRLYEQYF.

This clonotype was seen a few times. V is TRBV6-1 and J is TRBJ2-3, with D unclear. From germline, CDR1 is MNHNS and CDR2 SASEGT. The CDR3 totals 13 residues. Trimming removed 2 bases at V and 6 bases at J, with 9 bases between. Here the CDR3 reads CASSEFLEDTQYF. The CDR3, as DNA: TGTGCCAGCAGTGAATTTTTGGAGGATACGCAGTATTTT.

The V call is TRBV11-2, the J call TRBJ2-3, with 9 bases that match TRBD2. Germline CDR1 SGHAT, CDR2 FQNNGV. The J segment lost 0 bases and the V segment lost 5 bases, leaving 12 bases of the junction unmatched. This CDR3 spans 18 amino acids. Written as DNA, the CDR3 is TGTGCCAGCAGCCTCCGGACTAGCGTGTATTCTAGCACAGATACGCAGTATTTT. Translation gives CASSLRTSVYSSTDTQYF.